This T cell receptor beta chain emerged from a study of vaccination and CD4 T cells after COVID-19. Background on the study: Each person enrolled got two BNT162b2 or mRNA-1273 vaccine doses. General study findings and limits: In convalescent patients, a median around 89% of reactive clones appeared only post-vaccination. Analysis covered relatively few convalescent patients and lacked any early post-infection timepoints.

A word on this clonotype: What it binds is unknown.

Germline CDR1 is SGHNT and CDR2 is YYREEE (reference sequence). CDR3 length equals 13 residues. The V end lost 2 bases, the J end lost 7 bases, and 12 bases lay between the germline ends. Specified treatment: roughly ten-day PBMC culture with coronavirus spike peptide pools or control peptides (ViraFEST assay). The unexposed donor gave CD4+ T cells before the COVID-19 pandemic (2011-2018). Sequence data for DNA of cultured CD4+ T cells were generated by the Oncomine TCR Beta short-read assay. From CD4+ T cells that had been cultured, genomic DNA was extracted. MiXCR, run by TCRdb on the PCR reads, gives a single entry per CDR3 protein. The top ten hold over 15% of the sample, which has several thousand distinct CDR3 sequences, approximately 39% seen once.

This chain uses TRBV5-4 with TRBJ1-2; D may be TRBD1 (6 bases). The TCR comes from a human donor in good health. Sequencing was carried out using CD4+ T cells from blood, cultured in vitro. CDR3 loop: CASSLTGFRGYTF. For the CDR3, the DNA is TGTGCCAGCAGCTTAACAGGGTTTCGTGGCTACACCTTC. The entire variable domain, with the rest obtained from reference TRBV5-4 and TRBJ1-2, is as follows: ETGVTQSPTHLIKTRGQQVTLRCSSQSGHNTVSWYQQALGQGPQFIFQYYREEENGRGNFPPRFSGLQFPNYSSELNVNALELDDSALYLCASSLTGFRGYTFGSGTRLTVV.